This T cell receptor (beta chain) stems from a study of naive and memory T cell subsets. This clonotype was detected a few times. Its target is not known. V gave up 4 bases and J gave up 2 bases, with 12 bases separating them. CDR1 and CDR2 (germline): SQVTM, ANQGSEA. The CDR3 totals 13 residues. Study results and caveats: In naive cells, over 90% of TCR sequences were seen only once. TCR abundance followed a power law differing between naive and memory subsets. Naive repertoires, especially CD8, held a few larger clonotypes, possibly memory cells re-expressing CD45RA.

Two oligonucleotides, mixed equimolar, formed the beta constant-region primer covering TRBC1 and TRBC2. The ligated cDNA underwent four PCR rounds using SP2 and nested alpha and beta constant-region primers. A 12-nucleotide UMI and the SP2 primer were added to the cDNA 3' end by oligonucleotide ligation. TCRdb recomputed calls from the UMI-ligation and nested PCR reads with MiXCR, one row per CDR3 protein. The repertoire has about 90,000 distinct CDR3 sequences, around 11% of them found once; the top ten carry just over 0.13%. Cells stained for CD3, CD4, CD8, CD45RA and CD27 were sorted into four subsets.

The sequence was collected from a human donor in good health. The sequenced sample consisted of naive CD4+ T cells from blood. V gene TRBV29-1 combines with J gene TRBJ2-7; D ambiguous. This CDR3 reads CSVVVSATYEQYF. The CDR3 DNA is TGCAGCGTTGTGGTCAGCGCCACCTACGAGCAGTACTTC.